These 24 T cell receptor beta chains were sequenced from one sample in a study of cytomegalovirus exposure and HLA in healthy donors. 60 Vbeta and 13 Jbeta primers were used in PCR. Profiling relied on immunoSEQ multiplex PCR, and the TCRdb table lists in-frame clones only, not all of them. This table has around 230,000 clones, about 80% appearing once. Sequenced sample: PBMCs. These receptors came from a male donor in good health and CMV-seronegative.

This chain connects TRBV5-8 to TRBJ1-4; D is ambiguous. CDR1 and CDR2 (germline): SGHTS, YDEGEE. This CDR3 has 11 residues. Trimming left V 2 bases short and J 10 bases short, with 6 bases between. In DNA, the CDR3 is TGTGCCAGCAGCTTTTCCGGAAAACTGTTTTTT. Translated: CASSFSGKLFF.

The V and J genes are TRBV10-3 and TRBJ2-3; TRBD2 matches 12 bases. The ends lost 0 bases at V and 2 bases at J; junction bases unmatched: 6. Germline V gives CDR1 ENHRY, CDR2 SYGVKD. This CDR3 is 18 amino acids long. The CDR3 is CAISESTSGGINTDTQYF. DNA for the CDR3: TGTGCCATCAGTGAGTCGACTAGCGGGGGTATAAACACAGATACGCAGTATTTT.

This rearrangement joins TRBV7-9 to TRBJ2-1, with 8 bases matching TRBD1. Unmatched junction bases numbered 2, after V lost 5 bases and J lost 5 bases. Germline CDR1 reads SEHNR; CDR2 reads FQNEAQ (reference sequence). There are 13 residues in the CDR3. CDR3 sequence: CASSRTGNNEQFF. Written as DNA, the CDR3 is TGTGCCAGCAGCCGGACAGGGAACAATGAGCAGTTCTTC.

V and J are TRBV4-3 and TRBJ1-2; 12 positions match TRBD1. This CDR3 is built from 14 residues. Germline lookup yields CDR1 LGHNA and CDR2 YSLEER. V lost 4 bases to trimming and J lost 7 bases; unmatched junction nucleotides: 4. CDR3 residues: CASSLRDRGLGYTF. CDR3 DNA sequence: TGCGCCAGCAGCCTCCGGGACAGGGGGCTTGGCTACACCTTC.

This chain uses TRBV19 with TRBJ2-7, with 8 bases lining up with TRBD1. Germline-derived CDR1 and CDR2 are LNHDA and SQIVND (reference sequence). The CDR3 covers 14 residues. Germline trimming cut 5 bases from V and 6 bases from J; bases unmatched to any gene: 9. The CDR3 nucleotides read TGTGCCAGTAGTCCTCGGACAGGGAGTAGCGAGCAGTACTTC. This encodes CASSPRTGSSEQYF.

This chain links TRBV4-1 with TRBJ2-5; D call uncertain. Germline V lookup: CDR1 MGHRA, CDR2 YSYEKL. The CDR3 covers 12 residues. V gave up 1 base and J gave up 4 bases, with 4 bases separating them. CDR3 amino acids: CASSQVSETQYF. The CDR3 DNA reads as TGCGCCAGCAGCCAAGTATCAGAGACCCAGTACTTC.

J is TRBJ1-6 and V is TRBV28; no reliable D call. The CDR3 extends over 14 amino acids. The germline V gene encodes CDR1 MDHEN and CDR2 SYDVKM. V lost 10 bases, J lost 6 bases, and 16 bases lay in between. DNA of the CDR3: TGTGCCACCCGGCGGGAGGGTAGTAATTCACCCCTCCACTTT. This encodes CATRREGSNSPLHF. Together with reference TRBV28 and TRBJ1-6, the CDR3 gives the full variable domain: DVKVTQSSRYLVKRTGEKVFLECVQDMDHENMFWYRQDPGLGLRLIYFSYDVKMKEKGDIPEGYSVSREKKERFSLILESASTNQTSMYLCATRREGSNSPLHFGNGTRLTVT.

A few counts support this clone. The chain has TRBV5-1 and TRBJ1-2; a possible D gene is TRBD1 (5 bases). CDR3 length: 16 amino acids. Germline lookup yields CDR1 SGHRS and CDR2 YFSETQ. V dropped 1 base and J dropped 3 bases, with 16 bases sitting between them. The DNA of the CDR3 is TGCGCCAGCAGCTTGTTATTGGGGGGGACGGACTATGGCTACACCTTC. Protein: CASSLLLGGTDYGYTF.

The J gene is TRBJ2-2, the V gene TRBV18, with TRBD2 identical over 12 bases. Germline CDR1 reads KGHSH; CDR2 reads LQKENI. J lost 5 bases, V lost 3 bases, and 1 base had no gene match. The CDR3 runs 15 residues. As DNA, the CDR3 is TGTGCCAGCTCACCGGGGACTAGCGGGACCGGGGAGCTGTTTTTT. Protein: CASSPGTSGTGELFF.

The CDR3 region is CSVESLAGGADTQYF. Written as DNA, the CDR3 is TGCAGCGTTGAATCCCTAGCGGGAGGTGCAGATACGCAGTATTTT. The rearrangement links TRBV29-1 to TRBJ2-3; TRBD2 matches at 11 bases. V shed 2 bases and J 4 bases; nucleotides not matched to a gene: 5. The CDR3 totals 15 residues. Germline CDR1 SQVTM, CDR2 ANQGSEA.

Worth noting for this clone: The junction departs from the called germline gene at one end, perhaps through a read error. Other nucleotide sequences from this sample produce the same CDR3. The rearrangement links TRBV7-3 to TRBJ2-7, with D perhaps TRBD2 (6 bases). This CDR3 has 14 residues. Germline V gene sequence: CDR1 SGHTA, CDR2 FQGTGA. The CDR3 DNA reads TGTGCTAGCAGCCCCCGGGCGGGATTTAACGAGCAGTACTTC. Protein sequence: CASSPRAGFNEQYF.

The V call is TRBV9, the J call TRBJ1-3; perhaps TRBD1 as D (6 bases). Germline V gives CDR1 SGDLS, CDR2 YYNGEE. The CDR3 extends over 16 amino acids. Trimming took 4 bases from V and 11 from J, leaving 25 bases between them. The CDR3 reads CASSPIGGRGTQAIYF. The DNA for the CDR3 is TGTGCCAGCAGCCCAATCGGAGGGAGGGGGACCCAGGCCATATATTTT.

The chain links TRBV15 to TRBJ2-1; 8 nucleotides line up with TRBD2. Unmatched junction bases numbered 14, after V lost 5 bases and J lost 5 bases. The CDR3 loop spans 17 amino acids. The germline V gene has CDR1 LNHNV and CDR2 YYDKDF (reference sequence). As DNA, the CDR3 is TGTGCCACCAGCTTACCACACCCCGGGGGGGCGGACAATGAGCAGTTCTTC. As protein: CATSLPHPGGADNEQFF.

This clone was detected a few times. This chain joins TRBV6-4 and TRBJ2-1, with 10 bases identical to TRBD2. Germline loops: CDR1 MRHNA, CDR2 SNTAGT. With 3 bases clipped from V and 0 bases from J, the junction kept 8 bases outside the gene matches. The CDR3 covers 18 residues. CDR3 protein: CASSDTSGALSSYNEQFF. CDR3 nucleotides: TGTGCCAGCAGTGATACTAGCGGGGCACTGAGCTCCTACAATGAGCAGTTCTTC.

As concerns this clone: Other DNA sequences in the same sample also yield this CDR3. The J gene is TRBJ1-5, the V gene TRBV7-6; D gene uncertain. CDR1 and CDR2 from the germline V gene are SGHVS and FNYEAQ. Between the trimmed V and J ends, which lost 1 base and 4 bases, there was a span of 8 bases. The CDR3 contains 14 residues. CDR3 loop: CASSLGGGNQPQHF. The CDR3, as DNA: TGTGCCAGCAGCTTAGGGGGAGGTAATCAGCCCCAGCATTTT.

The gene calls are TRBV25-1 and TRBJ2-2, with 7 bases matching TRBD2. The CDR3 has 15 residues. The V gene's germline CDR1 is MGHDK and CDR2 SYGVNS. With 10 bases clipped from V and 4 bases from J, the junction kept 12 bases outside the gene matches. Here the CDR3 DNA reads TGTGCCACCGCCGAGCGGGGATTGAGCACCGGGGAGCTGTTTTTT. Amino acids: CATAERGLSTGELFF.

CDR3 nucleotides: TGTGCCAGCAGCCATCCATGGGCAGGGAAGGGTCCTGACACTGAAGCTTTCTTT. Residues: CASSHPWAGKGPDTEAFF. The chain uses TRBV14 and TRBJ1-1; D perhaps matches TRBD1 (5 bases). V lost 3 bases and J 3 bases, leaving 23 bases between the germline ends. The germline gives CDR1 SGHDN, CDR2 FVKESK. The CDR3 is 18 residues long.

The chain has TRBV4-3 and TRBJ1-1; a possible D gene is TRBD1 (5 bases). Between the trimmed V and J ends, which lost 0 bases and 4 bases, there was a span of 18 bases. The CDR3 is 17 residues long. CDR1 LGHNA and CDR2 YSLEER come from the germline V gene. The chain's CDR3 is CASSQDGVVTVSTEAFF. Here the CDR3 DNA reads TGCGCCAGCAGCCAAGATGGCGTCGTGACAGTGAGCACTGAAGCTTTCTTT.

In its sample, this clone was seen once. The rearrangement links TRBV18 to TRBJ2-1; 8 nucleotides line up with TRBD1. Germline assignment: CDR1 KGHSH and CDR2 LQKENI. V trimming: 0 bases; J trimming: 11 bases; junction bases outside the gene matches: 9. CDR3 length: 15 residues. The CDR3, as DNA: TGTGCCAGCTCACCACCAGGGACAGGATTTTCGCAGCAGTTCTTC. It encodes CASSPPGTGFSQQFF.

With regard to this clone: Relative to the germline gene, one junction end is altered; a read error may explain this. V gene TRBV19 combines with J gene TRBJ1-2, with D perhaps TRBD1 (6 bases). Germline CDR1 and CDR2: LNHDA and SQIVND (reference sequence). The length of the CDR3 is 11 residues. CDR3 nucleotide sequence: TGTGCCAGTAGAATCGACAGGCAAGTCGCCTTC. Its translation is CASRIDRQVAF.

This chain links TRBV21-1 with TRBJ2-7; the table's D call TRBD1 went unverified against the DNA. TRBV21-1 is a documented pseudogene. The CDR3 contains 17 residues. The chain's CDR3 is CASSKRGPRDRQYEQYF. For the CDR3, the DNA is TGTGCCAGCAGCAAAAGAGGCCCCCGGGACAGACAGTACGAGCAGTACTTC.

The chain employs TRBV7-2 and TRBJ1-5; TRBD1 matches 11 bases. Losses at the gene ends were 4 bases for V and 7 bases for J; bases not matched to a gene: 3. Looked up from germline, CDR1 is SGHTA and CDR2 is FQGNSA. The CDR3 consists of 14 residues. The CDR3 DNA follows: TGTGCCAGCAGCTCCGGGACAGGGGGACAGCCCCAGCATTTT. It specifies CASSSGTGGQPQHF.

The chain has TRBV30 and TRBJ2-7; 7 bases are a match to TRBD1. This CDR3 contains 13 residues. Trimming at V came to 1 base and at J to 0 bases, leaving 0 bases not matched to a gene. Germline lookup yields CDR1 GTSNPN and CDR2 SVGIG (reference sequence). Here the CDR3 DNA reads TGTGCCTGGAGTGCAGGGGGCTCCTACGAGCAGTACTTC. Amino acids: CAWSAGGSYEQYF.

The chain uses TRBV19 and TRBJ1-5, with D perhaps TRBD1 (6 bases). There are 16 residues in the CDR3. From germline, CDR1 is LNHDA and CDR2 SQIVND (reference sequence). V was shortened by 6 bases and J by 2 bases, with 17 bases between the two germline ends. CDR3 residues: CASRKRAGAGNQPQHF. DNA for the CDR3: TGTGCCAGTAGAAAGAGGGCAGGGGCAGGCAATCAGCCCCAGCATTTT.